These T cell receptor beta chains were read from a single sample in a study of blood T cell repertoires in COVID-19. This table comes from immunoSEQ multiplex PCR, and its TCRdb copy is limited to in-frame clones, with some not included. The data contain about 140,000 clones, over 80% of them seen just once; the ten biggest clones take up about 10%. The specimen was peripheral blood. These TCRs come from a man aged 55 to 70 with active or convalescent COVID-19. The CDR3 runs from the conserved cysteine through the conserved F or W. D genes are given only for firm matches. Clone size appears in some rows only: once, few, many, or a class for an expanded clone.

V	J	size	D	CDR3	DNA
TRBV11-2	TRBJ2-1	few	.	CASSPGLASSYNEQFF	TGTGCCAGCAGCCCCGGACTGGCGAGCTCCTACAATGAGCAGTTCTTC
TRBV28	TRBJ2-3	.	TRBD2	CASTILLAEPDTQYF	TGTGCCAGCACAATCCTCCTAGCGGAGCCAGATACGCAGTATTTT
TRBV18	TRBJ2-5	.	.	CASSPGQGVGTQYF	TGTGCCAGCTCACCCGGGCAGGGTGTGGGGACCCAGTACTTC
TRBV5-1	TRBJ2-1	.	.	CASSLVTGRNEQFF	TGCGCCAGCAGCTTGGTTACAGGGCGGAATGAGCAGTTCTTC
TRBV28	TRBJ1-5	.	TRBD1	CASSLSYLTGVQPQHF	TGTGCCAGCAGTTTATCTTACCTAACAGGGGTTCAGCCCCAGCATTTT
TRBV7-2	TRBJ2-2	.	.	CASSLRTERRELFF	TGTGCCAGCAGCTTAAGAACAGAACGACGGGAGCTGTTTTTT
TRBV11-2	TRBJ1-6	once	TRBD1	CASTQVGRGYNSPLHF	TGTGCCAGCACCCAAGTCGGCAGGGGGTATAATTCACCCCTCCACTTT
TRBV5-4	TRBJ2-1	.	.	CASSLERGAYNEQFF	TGTGCCAGCAGCTTGGAGCGCGGCGCCTACAATGAGCAGTTCTTC
TRBV7-3	TRBJ1-1	.	TRBD1	CASSLTILAGQANTEAFF	TGTGCCAGCAGCTTAACAATACTAGCAGGACAGGCGAACACTGAAGCTTTCTTT
TRBV9	TRBJ1-2	.	TRBD1	CASSAGTGGGNYGYTF	TGTGCCAGCAGCGCCGGGACAGGGGGCGGCAACTATGGCTACACCTTC
TRBV28	TRBJ2-1	.	.	CASSSLAARSYNEQFF	TGTGCCAGCAGTTCCTTAGCAGCCCGCTCCTACAATGAGCAGTTCTTC
TRBV24-1	TRBJ2-3	.	TRBD2	CATSDRRYGAGGDTQYF	TGTGCCACCAGTGATCGCAGGTACGGTGCGGGAGGCGACACGCAGTATTTT
TRBV7-9	TRBJ1-2	.	TRBD1	CASSSLAGGFYGYTF	TGTGCCAGCAGCTCCTTAGCAGGGGGATTTTATGGCTACACCTTC
TRBV29-1	TRBJ1-1	.	.	CSVRRGGTEAFF	TGCAGCGTCCGACGAGGAGGCACTGAAGCTTTCTTT
TRBV19	TRBJ2-2	.	.	CASTIGRGINTGELFF	TGTGCCAGTACCATCGGAAGGGGAATTAACACCGGGGAGCTGTTTTTT
TRBV27	TRBJ2-7	.	.	CASSLGDSSYEQYF	TGTGCCAGCAGTTTAGGGGACTCCTCCTACGAGCAGTACTTC
TRBV19	TRBJ1-1	.	.	CASSSRENTEAFF	TGTGCCAGTAGTTCACGGGAGAACACTGAAGCTTTCTTT
TRBV28	TRBJ2-5	once	TRBD2	CASSHLAGGETQYF	TGTGCCAGCAGTCATTTAGCGGGAGGAGAGACCCAGTACTTC
TRBV11-2	TRBJ2-7	.	.	CASSQLKGVTYEQYF	TGTGCCAGCAGCCAACTAAAGGGGGTCACCTACGAGCAGTACTTC
TRBV28	TRBJ1-1	.	TRBD1	CASSSQDRGTEAFF	TGTGCCAGCAGTTCACAAGACAGGGGAACTGAAGCTTTCTTT
TRBV7-4	TRBJ1-4	.	TRBD1	CASSWTGKKREKLFF	TGTGCCAGCAGCTGGACAGGGAAGAAGAGAGAAAAACTGTTTTTT
TRBV9	TRBJ2-1	.	TRBD2	CASSPKLARGNEQFF	TGTGCCAGCAGCCCCAAACTAGCGAGGGGTAATGAGCAGTTCTTC
TRBV24-1	TRBJ2-7	.	.	CATSEARGEQYF	TGTGCCACCAGTGAGGCAAGAGGCGAGCAGTACTTC
TRBV2	TRBJ1-1	.	TRBD1	CASSWGQKAFF	TGTGCCAGCAGTTGGGGACAGAAAGCTTTCTTT
TRBV19	TRBJ2-1	.	TRBD2	CASSTPGLAASYNEQFF	TGTGCCAGTAGTACTCCGGGACTAGCGGCTTCCTACAATGAGCAGTTCTTC
TRBV20-1	TRBJ2-1	.	.	CSAGADREQFF	TGCAGTGCGGGGGCAGACAGGGAGCAGTTCTTC
TRBV19	TRBJ2-7	.	.	CASSSKGDLWAYEQYF	TGTGCCAGTAGTTCAAAGGGGGACCTTTGGGCCTACGAGCAGTACTTC